The source of this T cell receptor (beta chain) is a study of cytomegalovirus exposure and HLA in healthy donors. V lost 5 bases to trimming and J lost 2 bases, with 8 bases between them. The CDR3 runs 13 residues. Germline CDR1 and CDR2: MNHEY and SVGAGI. The PCR employed 60 Vbeta primers together with 13 Jbeta primers. Assay used: immunoSEQ multiplex PCR; TCRdb lists only in-frame clones, some missing. The sample consists of 150,000 to 200,000 clones, 75% to 85% of them appearing once. The rearrangement joins TRBV6-5 to TRBJ2-3; weak D call: TRBD1 (5 bases). Input material: PBMCs. The sequence came from a man younger than 45 in good health and CMV-seropositive. This chain's CDR3 is CASSQTDTDTQYF. DNA for the CDR3: TGTGCCAGCAGTCAGACAGACACAGATACGCAGTATTTT.